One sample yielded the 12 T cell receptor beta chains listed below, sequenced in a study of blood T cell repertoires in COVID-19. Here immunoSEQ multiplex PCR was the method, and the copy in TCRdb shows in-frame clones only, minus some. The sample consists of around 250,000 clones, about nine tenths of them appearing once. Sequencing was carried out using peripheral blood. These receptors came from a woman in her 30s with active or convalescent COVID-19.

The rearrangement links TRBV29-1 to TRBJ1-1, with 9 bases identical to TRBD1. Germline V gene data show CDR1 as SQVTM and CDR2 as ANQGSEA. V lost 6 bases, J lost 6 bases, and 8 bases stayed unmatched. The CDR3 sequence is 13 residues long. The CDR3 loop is CSVPTGGFSEAFF. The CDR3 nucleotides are TGCAGCGTACCCACAGGGGGCTTTTCTGAAGCTTTCTTT.

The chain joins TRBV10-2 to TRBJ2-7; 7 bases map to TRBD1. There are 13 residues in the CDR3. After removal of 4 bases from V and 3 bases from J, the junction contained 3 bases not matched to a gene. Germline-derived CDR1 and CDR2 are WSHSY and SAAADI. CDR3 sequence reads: CASSVGTDYEQYF. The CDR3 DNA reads TGCGCCAGCAGTGTAGGGACAGACTACGAGCAGTACTTC.

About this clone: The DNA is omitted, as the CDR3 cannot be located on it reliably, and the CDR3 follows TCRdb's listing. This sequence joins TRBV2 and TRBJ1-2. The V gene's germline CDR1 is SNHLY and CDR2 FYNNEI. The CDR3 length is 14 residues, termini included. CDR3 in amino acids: CASSPFGSGGGYTF.

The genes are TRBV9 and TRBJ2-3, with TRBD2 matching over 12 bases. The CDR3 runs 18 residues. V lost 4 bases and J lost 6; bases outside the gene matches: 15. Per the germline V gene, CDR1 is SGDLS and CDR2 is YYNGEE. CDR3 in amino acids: CASSPGLAGPTWGDTQYF. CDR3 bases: TGTGCCAGCAGCCCAGGACTAGCGGGGCCAACCTGGGGGGATACGCAGTATTTT.

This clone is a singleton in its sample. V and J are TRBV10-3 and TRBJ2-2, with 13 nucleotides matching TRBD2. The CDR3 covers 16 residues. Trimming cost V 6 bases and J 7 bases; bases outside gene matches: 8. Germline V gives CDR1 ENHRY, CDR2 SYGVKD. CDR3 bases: TGTGCCATCAGCAGTATGGGACTAGCGGGGATCGGGGAGCTGTTTTTT. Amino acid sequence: CAISSMGLAGIGELFF.

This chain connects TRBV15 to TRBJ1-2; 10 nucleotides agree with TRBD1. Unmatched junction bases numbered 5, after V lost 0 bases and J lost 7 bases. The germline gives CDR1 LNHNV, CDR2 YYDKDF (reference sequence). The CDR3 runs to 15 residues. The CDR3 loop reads CATSRDPTGGVGYTF. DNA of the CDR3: TGTGCCACCAGCAGAGATCCGACAGGGGGCGTTGGCTACACCTTC.

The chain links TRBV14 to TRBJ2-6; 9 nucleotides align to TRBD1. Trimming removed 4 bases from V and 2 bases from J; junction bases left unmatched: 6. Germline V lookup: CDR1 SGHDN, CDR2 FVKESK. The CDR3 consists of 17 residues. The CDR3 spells CASSPGTGQTGANVLTF. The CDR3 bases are TGTGCCAGCAGCCCTGGGACAGGGCAGACTGGGGCCAACGTCCTGACTTTC.

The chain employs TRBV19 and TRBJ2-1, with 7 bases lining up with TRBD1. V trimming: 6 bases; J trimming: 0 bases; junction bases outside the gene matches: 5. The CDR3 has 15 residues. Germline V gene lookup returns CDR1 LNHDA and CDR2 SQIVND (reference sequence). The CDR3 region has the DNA TGTGCCAGTAGGGACAGGTGGAGCTCCTACAATGAGCAGTTCTTC. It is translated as CASRDRWSSYNEQFF.

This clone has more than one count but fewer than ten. The CDR3 is CASSLRGATGYTF. The CDR3, as DNA: TGTGCCAGCAGCTTGCGCGGGGCGACGGGCTACACCTTC. V is TRBV5-8 and J is TRBJ1-2; D perhaps matches TRBD1 (5 bases). Per the germline V gene, CDR1 is SGHTS and CDR2 is YDEGEE. V was cut by 1 base and J by 8 bases, with 12 bases left in between. This CDR3 region has 13 residues.

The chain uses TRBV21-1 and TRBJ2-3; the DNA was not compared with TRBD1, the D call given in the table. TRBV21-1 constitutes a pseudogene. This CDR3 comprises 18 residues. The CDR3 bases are TGTGCCAGCAGCAAAGACTACCCCGACAGGGAGGTTTGGGATACGCAGTATTTT. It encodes CASSKDYPDREVWDTQYF.

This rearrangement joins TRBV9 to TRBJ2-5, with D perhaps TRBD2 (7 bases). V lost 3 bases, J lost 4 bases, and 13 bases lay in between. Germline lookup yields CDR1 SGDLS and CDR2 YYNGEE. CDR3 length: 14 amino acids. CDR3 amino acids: CASSEGGGLETQYF. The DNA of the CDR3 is TGTGCCAGCAGCGAGGGCGGGGGCCTAGAGACCCAGTACTTC.

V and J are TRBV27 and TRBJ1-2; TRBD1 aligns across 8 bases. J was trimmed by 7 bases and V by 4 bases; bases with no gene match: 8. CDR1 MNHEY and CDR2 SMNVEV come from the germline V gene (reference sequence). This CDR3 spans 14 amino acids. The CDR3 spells CASSSHRTGSGYTF. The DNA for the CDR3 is TGTGCCAGCAGTTCCCACCGGACAGGGAGTGGCTACACCTTC.